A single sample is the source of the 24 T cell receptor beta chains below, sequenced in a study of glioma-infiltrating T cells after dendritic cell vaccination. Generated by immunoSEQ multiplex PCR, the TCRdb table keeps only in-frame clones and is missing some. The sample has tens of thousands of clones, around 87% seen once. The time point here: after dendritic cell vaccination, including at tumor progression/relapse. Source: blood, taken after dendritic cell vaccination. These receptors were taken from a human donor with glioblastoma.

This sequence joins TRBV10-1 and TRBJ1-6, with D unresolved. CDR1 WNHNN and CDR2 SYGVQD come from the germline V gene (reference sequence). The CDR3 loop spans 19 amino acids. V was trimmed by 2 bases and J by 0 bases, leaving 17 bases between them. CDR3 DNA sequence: TGCGCCAGCAGTGAGACTTGGACTTGGTGTTCCTCCTATAATTCACCCCTCCACTTT. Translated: CASSETWTWCSSYNSPLHF.

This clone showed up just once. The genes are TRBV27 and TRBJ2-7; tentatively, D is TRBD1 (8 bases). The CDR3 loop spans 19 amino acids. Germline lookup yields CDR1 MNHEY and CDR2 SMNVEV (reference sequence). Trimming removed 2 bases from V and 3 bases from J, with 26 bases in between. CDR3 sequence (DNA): TGTGCCAGCAGTTTAACTCCCAGGGGGCGCAGTGGGGGGGACTACGAGCAGTACTTC. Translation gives CASSLTPRGRSGGDYEQYF.

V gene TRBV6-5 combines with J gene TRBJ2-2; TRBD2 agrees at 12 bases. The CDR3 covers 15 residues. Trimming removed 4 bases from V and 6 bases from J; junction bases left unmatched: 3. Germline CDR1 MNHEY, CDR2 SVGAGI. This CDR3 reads CASSFRTSGAGELFF. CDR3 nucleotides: TGTGCCAGCAGTTTTCGGACTAGCGGGGCCGGGGAGCTGTTTTTT.

CDR3 sequence: CASSSAGTGGVNTEAFF. DNA for the CDR3: TGCGCCAGCAGCTCGGCCGGGACAGGGGGCGTGAACACTGAAGCTTTCTTT. This rearrangement joins TRBV5-1 to TRBJ1-1, with 12 bases that match TRBD1. Germline V lookup: CDR1 SGHRS, CDR2 YFSETQ. The CDR3 loop spans 17 amino acids. The V and J ends lost 3 bases and 0 bases, in that order; junction bases with no gene match: 6.

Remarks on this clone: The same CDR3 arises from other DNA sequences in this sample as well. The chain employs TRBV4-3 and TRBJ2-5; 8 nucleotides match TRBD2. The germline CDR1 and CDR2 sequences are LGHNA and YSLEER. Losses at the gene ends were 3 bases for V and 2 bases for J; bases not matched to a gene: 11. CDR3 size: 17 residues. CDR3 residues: CASSQDMAGGRQETQYF. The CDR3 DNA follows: TGCGCCAGCAGCCAGGATATGGCGGGAGGACGGCAAGAGACCCAGTACTTC.

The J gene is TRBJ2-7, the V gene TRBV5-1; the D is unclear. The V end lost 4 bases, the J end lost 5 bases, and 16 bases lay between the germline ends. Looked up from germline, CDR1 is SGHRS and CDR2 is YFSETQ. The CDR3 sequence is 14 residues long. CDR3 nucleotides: TGCGCCAGCAGCAATGGTGGAGAGAGGAACGAGCAGTACTTC. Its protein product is CASSNGGERNEQYF.

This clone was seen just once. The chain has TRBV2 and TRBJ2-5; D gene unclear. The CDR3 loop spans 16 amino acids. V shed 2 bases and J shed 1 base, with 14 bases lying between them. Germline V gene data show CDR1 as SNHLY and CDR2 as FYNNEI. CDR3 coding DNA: TGTGCCAGCAGTGAACTTAGTGGCAGGCCCCAAGAGACCCAGTACTTC. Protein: CASSELSGRPQETQYF. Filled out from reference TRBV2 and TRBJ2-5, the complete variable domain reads EPEVTQTPSHQVTQMGQEVILRCVPISNHLYFYWYRQILGQKVEFLVSFYNNEISEKSEIFDDQFSVERPDGSNFTLKIRSTKLEDSAMYFCASSELSGRPQETQYFGPGTRLLVL.

CDR3: CATEPGGAYNYGYTF. The CDR3 region has the DNA TGTGCCACCGAGCCTGGGGGGGCTTATAACTATGGCTACACCTTC. This sequence joins TRBV15 and TRBJ1-2; tentatively, D is TRBD1 (6 bases). The length of the CDR3 is 15 residues. Germline lookup yields CDR1 LNHNV and CDR2 YYDKDF (reference sequence). Trimming left V 8 bases short and J 1 base short, with 17 bases between.

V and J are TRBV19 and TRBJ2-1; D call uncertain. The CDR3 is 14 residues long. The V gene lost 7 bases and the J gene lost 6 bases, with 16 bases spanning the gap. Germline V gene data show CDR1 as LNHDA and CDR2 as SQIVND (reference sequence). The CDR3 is CASIGFAESNEQFF. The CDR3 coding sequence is TGTGCCAGTATTGGCTTCGCGGAGAGCAATGAGCAGTTCTTC.

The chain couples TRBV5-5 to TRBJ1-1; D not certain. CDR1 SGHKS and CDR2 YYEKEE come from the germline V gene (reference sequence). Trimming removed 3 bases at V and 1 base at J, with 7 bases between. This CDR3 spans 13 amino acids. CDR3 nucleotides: TGTGCCAGCAGCTATTCGGGGAACACTGAAGCTTTCTTT. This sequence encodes CASSYSGNTEAFF.

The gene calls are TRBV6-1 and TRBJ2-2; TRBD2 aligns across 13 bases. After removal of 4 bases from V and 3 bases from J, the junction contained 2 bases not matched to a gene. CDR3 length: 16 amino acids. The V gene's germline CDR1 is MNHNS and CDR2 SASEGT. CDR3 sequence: CASSGLAGGYTGELFF. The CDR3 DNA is TGTGCCAGCAGTGGACTAGCGGGAGGTTACACCGGGGAGCTGTTTTTT.

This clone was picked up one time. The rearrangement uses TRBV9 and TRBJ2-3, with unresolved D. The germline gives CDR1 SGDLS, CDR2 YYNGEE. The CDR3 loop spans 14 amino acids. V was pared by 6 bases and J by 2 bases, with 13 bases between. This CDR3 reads CASTLGTYTDTQYF. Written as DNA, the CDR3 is TGTGCCAGCACCCTCGGTACTTACACAGATACGCAGTATTTT.

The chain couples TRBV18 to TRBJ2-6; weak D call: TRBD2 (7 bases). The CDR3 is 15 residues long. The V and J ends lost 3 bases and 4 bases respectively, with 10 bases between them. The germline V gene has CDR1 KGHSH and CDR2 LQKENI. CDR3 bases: TGTGCCAGCTCACCGGGGGGGGCCGGGGCCAACGTCCTGACTTTC. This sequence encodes CASSPGGAGANVLTF.

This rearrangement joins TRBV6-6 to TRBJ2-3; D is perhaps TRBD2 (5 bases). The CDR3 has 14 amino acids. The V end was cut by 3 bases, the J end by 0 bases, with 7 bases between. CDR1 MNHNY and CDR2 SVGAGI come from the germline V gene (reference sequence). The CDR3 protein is CASSYRTSTDTQYF. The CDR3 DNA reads TGTGCCAGCAGTTATCGGACTAGCACAGATACGCAGTATTTT.

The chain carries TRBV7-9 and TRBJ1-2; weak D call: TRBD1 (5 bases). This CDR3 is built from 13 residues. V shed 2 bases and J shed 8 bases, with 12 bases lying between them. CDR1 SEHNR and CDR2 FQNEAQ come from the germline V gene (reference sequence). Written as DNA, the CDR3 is TGTGCCAGCAGCTTAATCGGGGGGAAAGGCTACACCTTC. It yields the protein CASSLIGGKGYTF.

CDR3 sequence (DNA): TGTGCCAGCAGCTTGGAAGCCTCCCGCACAGATACGCAGTATTTT. Residues: CASSLEASRTDTQYF. This chain uses TRBV5-6 with TRBJ2-3; D remains unclear. In germline, CDR1 is SGHDT, CDR2 YYEEEE. This CDR3 region has 15 residues. Deletions cut 0 bases from V and 1 base from J, with 9 bases between.

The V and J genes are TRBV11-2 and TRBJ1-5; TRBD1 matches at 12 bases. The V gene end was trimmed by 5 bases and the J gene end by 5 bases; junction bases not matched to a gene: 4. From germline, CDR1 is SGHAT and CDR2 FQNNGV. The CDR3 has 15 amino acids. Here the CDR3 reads CASSDGTGGYQPQHF. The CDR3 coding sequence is TGTGCCAGCAGCGACGGGACAGGGGGCTATCAGCCCCAGCATTTT. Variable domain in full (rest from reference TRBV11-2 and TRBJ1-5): EAGVAQSPRYKIIEKRQSVAFWCNPISGHATLYWYQQILGQGPKLLIQFQNNGVVDDSQLPKDRFSAERLKGVDSTLKIQPAKLEDSAVYLCASSDGTGGYQPQHFGDGTRLSIL.

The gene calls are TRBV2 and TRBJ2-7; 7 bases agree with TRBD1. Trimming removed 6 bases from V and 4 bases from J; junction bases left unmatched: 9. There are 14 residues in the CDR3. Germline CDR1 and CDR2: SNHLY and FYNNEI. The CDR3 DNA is TGTGCCAGCAGGGGTTCGACAGGGTTTTACGAGCAGTACTTC. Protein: CASRGSTGFYEQYF.

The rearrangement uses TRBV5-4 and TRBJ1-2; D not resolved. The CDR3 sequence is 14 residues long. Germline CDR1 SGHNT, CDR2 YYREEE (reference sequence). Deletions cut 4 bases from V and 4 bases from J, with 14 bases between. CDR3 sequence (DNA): TGTGCCAGCAGCACGATGGCTGGGCCCTATGGCTACACCTTC. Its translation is CASSTMAGPYGYTF.

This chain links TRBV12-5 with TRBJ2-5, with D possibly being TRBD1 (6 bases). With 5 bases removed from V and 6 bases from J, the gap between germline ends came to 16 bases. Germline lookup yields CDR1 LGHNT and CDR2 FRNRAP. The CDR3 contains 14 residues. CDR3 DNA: TGTGCTAGTGGTGACGGTCAGGGGTGGCAGACCCAGTACTTC. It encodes CASGDGQGWQTQYF.

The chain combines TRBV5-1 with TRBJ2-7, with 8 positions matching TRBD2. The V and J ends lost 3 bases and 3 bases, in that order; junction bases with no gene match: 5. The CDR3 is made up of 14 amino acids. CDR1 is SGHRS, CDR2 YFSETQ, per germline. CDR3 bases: TGCGCCAGCAGCTACCCGGGAGGGGGCTACGAGCAGTACTTC. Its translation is CASSYPGGGYEQYF.

The DNA for the CDR3 is TGTGCCAGCTCACCAAGGAGGGACGAAGCTAACTATGGCTACACCTTC. Protein product: CASSPRRDEANYGYTF. The genes are TRBV18 and TRBJ1-2; a possible D gene is TRBD1 (5 bases). Germline loops: CDR1 KGHSH, CDR2 LQKENI. The germline V and J ends were trimmed by 2 bases and 0 bases, with 13 bases remaining between them. The CDR3 is made up of 16 amino acids.

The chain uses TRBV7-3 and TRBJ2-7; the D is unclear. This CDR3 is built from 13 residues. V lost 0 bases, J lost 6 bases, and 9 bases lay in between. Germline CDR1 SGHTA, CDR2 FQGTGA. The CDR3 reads CASSLTGLGEQYF. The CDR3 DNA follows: TGTGCCAGCAGCTTAACTGGCCTTGGCGAGCAGTACTTC.

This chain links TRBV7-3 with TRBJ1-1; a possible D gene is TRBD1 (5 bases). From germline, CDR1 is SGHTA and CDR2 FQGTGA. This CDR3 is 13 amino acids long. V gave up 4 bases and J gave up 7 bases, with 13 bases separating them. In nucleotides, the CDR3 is TGTGCCAGCAGCTCAATGCCTACAGGTGAAGCTTTCTTT. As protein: CASSSMPTGEAFF.